The rows below give T cell receptor beta chains drawn from one sample of a study of radiation and T cells in renal cell carcinoma. Assay: immunoSEQ multiplex PCR; the TCRdb copy retains only in-frame clones and omits some. The data show some 95,000 clones, approximately 86% seen once. Sequenced here: blood, sampled from a patient whose treatment included radiotherapy and nephrectomy. These receptors were collected from a man aged 45-60 years with renal cell carcinoma. The CDR3 runs from the conserved cysteine through the conserved F or W. Each record gives: J gene, D gene, clone size, V gene, CDR3 protein, CDR3 DNA. A D gene is named only where the DNA matches it firmly. The size of a clone is reported for some rows only, either as once, few or many, or as a class for expanded clones.

j_gene: TRBJ2-7
d_gene: -
abundance: -
v_gene: TRBV9
CDR3aa: CASSGATGIPGEQYF
CDR3nt: TGTGCCAGCAGCGGAGCGACAGGAATCCCTGGGGAGCAGTACTTC

j_gene: TRBJ2-7
d_gene: TRBD1
abundance: -
v_gene: TRBV10-3
CDR3aa: CAISDNGQGKYEQYF
CDR3nt: TGTGCCATCAGTGATAACGGACAGGGAAAGTACGAGCAGTACTTC

j_gene: TRBJ1-1
d_gene: TRBD1
abundance: -
v_gene: TRBV6-4
CDR3aa: CASSDTDRGTEAFF
CDR3nt: TGTGCCAGCAGTGACACGGACAGGGGCACTGAAGCTTTCTTT

j_gene: TRBJ1-1
d_gene: -
abundance: -
v_gene: TRBV5-1
CDR3aa: CASSLLGQVGRLNTEAFF
CDR3nt: TGCGCCAGCAGCTTGCTTGGGCAGGTCGGGAGGTTGAACACTGAAGCTTTCTTT

j_gene: TRBJ1-2
d_gene: TRBD1
abundance: -
v_gene: TRBV28
CDR3aa: CASSTTGYAYGYTF
CDR3nt: TGTGCCAGCAGCACGACAGGGTACGCCTATGGCTACACCTTC

j_gene: TRBJ2-7
d_gene: -
abundance: -
v_gene: TRBV5-4
CDR3aa: CASSWTSGAAYEQYF
CDR3nt: TGTGCCAGCAGCTGGACATCGGGGGCAGCCTACGAGCAGTACTTC

j_gene: TRBJ2-6
d_gene: TRBD1
abundance: -
v_gene: TRBV27
CDR3aa: CASSRPRTGGSGANVLTF
CDR3nt: TGTGCCAGCAGCCGCCCCCGGACAGGGGGCTCTGGGGCCAACGTCCTGACTTTC

j_gene: TRBJ2-3
d_gene: TRBD1
abundance: -
v_gene: TRBV11-1
CDR3aa: CASSLGDRVGYF
CDR3nt: TGTGCCAGCAGCTTAGGCGACAGGGTAGGATATTTT

j_gene: TRBJ2-2
d_gene: -
abundance: once
v_gene: TRBV25-1
CDR3aa: CAGSEYLSTGELFF
CDR3nt: TGTGCCGGCAGTGAGTACCTAAGCACCGGGGAGCTGTTTTTT

j_gene: TRBJ2-1
d_gene: -
abundance: -
v_gene: TRBV7-6
CDR3aa: CASTPSYYSYNEQFF
CDR3nt: TGTGCCAGCACCCCCTCTTATTACTCCTACAATGAGCAGTTCTTC

j_gene: TRBJ2-7
d_gene: -
abundance: once
v_gene: TRBV5-1
CDR3aa: CASTQESPLYEQYF
CDR3nt: TGCGCCAGCACTCAGGAAAGTCCGCTTTATGAGCAGTACTTC

j_gene: TRBJ2-7
d_gene: -
abundance: -
v_gene: TRBV4-2
CDR3aa: CASSQDLLGSEQYF
CDR3nt: TGTGCCAGCAGCCAAGATTTACTAGGGAGCGAGCAGTACTTC

j_gene: TRBJ2-3
d_gene: TRBD2
abundance: -
v_gene: TRBV6-1
CDR3aa: CASSEGLAGGSTDTQYF
CDR3nt: TGTGCCAGCAGTGAGGGACTAGCGGGGGGGAGCACAGATACGCAGTATTTT

j_gene: TRBJ2-6
d_gene: -
abundance: once
v_gene: TRBV5-1
CDR3aa: CASSLEQGPPSGANVLTF
CDR3nt: TGCGCCAGCAGCCTCGAACAGGGCCCCCCCTCTGGGGCCAACGTCCTGACTTTC

j_gene: TRBJ2-6
d_gene: -
abundance: -
v_gene: TRBV5-1
CDR3aa: CASKLGIVSGANVLTF
CDR3nt: TGCGCCAGCAAACTTGGAATAGTATCTGGGGCCAACGTCCTGACTTTC

j_gene: TRBJ2-1
d_gene: TRBD2
abundance: -
v_gene: TRBV7-3
CDR3aa: CASSPRTSAPQFF
CDR3nt: TGTGCCAGCAGCCCCCGGACTAGCGCCCCACAGTTCTTC

j_gene: TRBJ2-2
d_gene: TRBD1
abundance: -
v_gene: TRBV2
CDR3aa: CASRVGQGNTGELFF
CDR3nt: TGTGCCAGCAGGGTGGGACAGGGGAACACCGGGGAGCTGTTTTTT

j_gene: TRBJ2-5
d_gene: -
abundance: -
v_gene: TRBV27
CDR3aa: CASSKNNQETQYF
CDR3nt: TGTGCCAGCAGCAAGAATAACCAAGAGACCCAGTACTTC

j_gene: TRBJ2-7
d_gene: TRBD2
abundance: -
v_gene: TRBV11-2
CDR3aa: CASSLDIEGQREDPSYEQYF
CDR3nt: TGTGCCAGCAGCTTAGATATCGAGGGGCAGCGGGAGGACCCCTCCTACGAGCAGTACTTC

j_gene: TRBJ2-1
d_gene: TRBD1
abundance: -
v_gene: TRBV4-3
CDR3aa: CASSQTGDPYNEQFF
CDR3nt: TGCGCCAGCAGCCAAACAGGGGATCCCTACAATGAGCAGTTCTTC

j_gene: TRBJ1-2
d_gene: TRBD1
abundance: -
v_gene: TRBV14
CDR3aa: CASSQNDRGFPYGYTF
CDR3nt: TGTGCCAGCAGCCAGAATGACAGGGGGTTCCCCTATGGCTACACCTTC

j_gene: TRBJ1-2
d_gene: TRBD1
abundance: once
v_gene: TRBV7-9
CDR3aa: CASSRTGGGYGYTF
CDR3nt: TGTGCCAGCAGTAGGACAGGGGGCGGCTATGGCTACACCTTC

j_gene: TRBJ1-5
d_gene: -
abundance: once
v_gene: TRBV28
CDR3aa: CASSLRGQPQHF
CDR3nt: TGTGCCAGCAGTTTAAGGGGTCAGCCCCAGCATTTT

j_gene: TRBJ1-6
d_gene: -
abundance: -
v_gene: TRBV5-8
CDR3aa: CASSTGHPGRYNSPLHF
CDR3nt: TGTGCCAGCAGCACCGGACACCCGGGGAGGTATAATTCACCCCTCCACTTT

j_gene: TRBJ2-1
d_gene: -
abundance: -
v_gene: TRBV2
CDR3aa: CASSEMLVKFF
CDR3nt: TGTGCCAGCAGTGAAATGCTAGTTAAGTTCTTC

j_gene: TRBJ2-3
d_gene: -
abundance: -
v_gene: TRBV18
CDR3aa: CASSPGGSSTDTQYF
CDR3nt: TGTGCCAGCTCCCCAGGGGGGAGTAGCACAGATACGCAGTATTTT

j_gene: TRBJ1-6
d_gene: TRBD1
abundance: -
v_gene: TRBV5-1
CDR3aa: CASRGTGGDSPLHF
CDR3nt: TGCGCCAGCAGGGGCACAGGGGGCGATTCACCCCTCCACTTT

j_gene: TRBJ2-2
d_gene: -
abundance: -
v_gene: TRBV7-7
CDR3aa: CASSLGQNTGELFF
CDR3nt: TGTGCTAGCAGCTTAGGTCAGAACACCGGGGAGCTGTTTTTT

j_gene: TRBJ2-7
d_gene: -
abundance: -
v_gene: TRBV11-2
CDR3aa: CASSLGPDTTYEQYF
CDR3nt: TGTGCCAGCAGCTTAGGACCGGACACAACCTACGAGCAGTACTTC

j_gene: TRBJ2-2
d_gene: -
abundance: once
v_gene: TRBV10-1
CDR3aa: CASMEGRAGELFF
CDR3nt: TGCGCCAGCATGGAAGGGCGAGCCGGGGAGCTGTTTTTT

j_gene: TRBJ2-3
d_gene: TRBD2
abundance: -
v_gene: TRBV5-1
CDR3aa: CASSLPGGALRTDTQYF
CDR3nt: TGCGCCAGCAGCTTGCCCGGGGGGGCCCTTCGCACAGATACGCAGTATTTT

j_gene: TRBJ2-7
d_gene: TRBD2
abundance: -
v_gene: TRBV4-1
CDR3aa: CASSHPSGGADEQYF
CDR3nt: TGCGCCAGCAGCCATCCAAGCGGGGGGGCCGACGAGCAGTACTTC

j_gene: TRBJ2-6
d_gene: -
abundance: -
v_gene: TRBV6-5
CDR3aa: CASSYVIGSGANVLTF
CDR3nt: TGTGCCAGCAGTTACGTGATAGGATCTGGGGCCAACGTCCTGACTTTC

j_gene: TRBJ2-2
d_gene: -
abundance: few
v_gene: TRBV30
CDR3aa: CAWSVTAGELFF
CDR3nt: TGTGCCTGGAGTGTGACAGCGGGGGAGCTGTTTTTT

j_gene: TRBJ2-1
d_gene: TRBD1
abundance: -
v_gene: TRBV30
CDR3aa: CAGDRGLWSGQFF
CDR3nt: TGTGCCGGGGACAGGGGGCTATGGTCGGGGCAGTTCTTC

j_gene: TRBJ2-2
d_gene: -
abundance: -
v_gene: TRBV4-1
CDR3aa: CASSLGSAGTGELFF
CDR3nt: TGCGCCAGCAGCCTCGGCTCTGCGGGCACCGGGGAGCTGTTTTTT

j_gene: TRBJ1-4
d_gene: -
abundance: -
v_gene: TRBV7-9
CDR3aa: CASSLAETNEKLFF
CDR3nt: TGTGCCAGCAGCTTGGCAGAAACTAATGAAAAACTGTTTTTT

j_gene: TRBJ1-5
d_gene: -
abundance: -
v_gene: TRBV25-1
CDR3aa: CASSGGPGNQPQHF
CDR3nt: TGTGCCAGCAGTGGAGGGCCGGGCAATCAGCCCCAGCATTTT

j_gene: TRBJ2-7
d_gene: -
abundance: -
v_gene: TRBV7-2
CDR3aa: CASSLVLGARVMGEQYF
CDR3nt: TGTGCCAGCAGCTTAGTGTTGGGCGCCAGAGTGATGGGCGAGCAGTACTTC

j_gene: TRBJ2-7
d_gene: -
abundance: -
v_gene: TRBV11-1
CDR3aa: CASSLQSGTYEQYF
CDR3nt: TGTGCCAGCAGCTTACAATCAGGGACCTACGAGCAGTACTTC

j_gene: TRBJ1-5
d_gene: -
abundance: -
v_gene: TRBV6-1
CDR3aa: CASSEGNQPQHF
CDR3nt: TGTGCCAGCAGTGAAGGCAATCAGCCCCAGCATTTT

j_gene: TRBJ1-5
d_gene: TRBD1
abundance: -
v_gene: TRBV5-8
CDR3aa: CASSQRQGAQPQHF
CDR3nt: TGTGCCAGCAGCCAACGACAGGGGGCTCAGCCCCAGCATTTT

j_gene: TRBJ2-1
d_gene: -
abundance: -
v_gene: TRBV6-5
CDR3aa: CASSYRDAESEQFF
CDR3nt: TGTGCCAGCAGTTACCGGGACGCGGAGAGTGAGCAGTTCTTC

j_gene: TRBJ2-3
d_gene: -
abundance: -
v_gene: TRBV2
CDR3aa: CASSQLGRTDTQYF
CDR3nt: TGTGCCAGCAGTCAACTGGGCCGCACAGATACGCAGTATTTT

j_gene: TRBJ2-5
d_gene: -
abundance: -
v_gene: TRBV6-1
CDR3aa: CASSEPRAAKRWETQYF
CDR3nt: TGTGCCAGCAGTGAACCCCGGGCAGCGAAGAGATGGGAGACCCAGTACTTC

j_gene: TRBJ2-5
d_gene: TRBD2
abundance: -
v_gene: TRBV28
CDR3aa: CASSRAGNQKGETQYF
CDR3nt: TGTGCCAGCAGTAGAGCGGGAAACCAAAAGGGGGAGACCCAGTACTTC

j_gene: TRBJ1-1
d_gene: TRBD1
abundance: few
v_gene: TRBV4-2
CDR3aa: CASSPIYRQGQTEAFF
CDR3nt: TGTGCCAGCAGCCCCATTTATAGACAGGGTCAAACTGAAGCTTTCTTT

j_gene: TRBJ2-7
d_gene: -
abundance: -
v_gene: TRBV27
CDR3aa: CASSLSSLSYEQYF
CDR3nt: TGTGCCAGCAGTTTATCTTCGCTATCCTACGAGCAGTACTTC